Shown below are 26 T cell receptor beta chains from a single sample sequenced in a study of blood T cell repertoires in COVID-19. The table came from immunoSEQ multiplex PCR; TCRdb's copy has only in-frame clones and leaves some out. The sample contains tens of thousands of clones, 70% to 90% of which appear only once. The specimen sequenced was peripheral blood. Every receptor here comes from a woman in her sixties or seventies with active COVID-19.

The V call is TRBV6-5, the J call TRBJ2-5; 8 nucleotides match TRBD2. The CDR3 loop spans 14 amino acids. The germline CDR1 and CDR2 sequences are MNHEY and SVGAGI. V gave up 7 bases and J gave up 5 bases; unmatched junction bases: 9. The DNA for the CDR3 is TGTGCCAGCACTCCGGGGGGGGGCCCGGAGACCCAGTACTTC. As protein: CASTPGGGPETQYF.

J is TRBJ2-5 and V is TRBV15, with D perhaps TRBD1 (5 bases). Germline CDR1 LNHNV, CDR2 YYDKDF (reference sequence). The CDR3 loop spans 14 amino acids. Trimming took off 5 bases at V and 5 bases at J, with 15 bases between the two ends. Here the CDR3 reads CATSRSLNRETQYF. The CDR3 nucleotides read TGTGCCACCAGCCGAAGCCTAAACAGGGAGACCCAGTACTTC. The full variable domain, completed using reference TRBV15 and TRBJ2-5, is DAMVIQNPRYQVTQFGKPVTLSCSQTLNHNVMYWYQQKSSQAPKLLFHYYDKDFNNEADTPDNFQSRRPNTSFCFLDIRSPGLGDTAMYLCATSRSLNRETQYFGPGTRLLVL.

The chain uses TRBV19 and TRBJ1-2, with D maybe TRBD1 (5 bases). Between the trimmed V and J ends, which lost 5 bases and 6 bases, there was a span of 19 bases. This CDR3 contains 15 residues. The germline V gene encodes CDR1 LNHDA and CDR2 SQIVND (reference sequence). The CDR3 spells CASSPTITPGNGYTF. Written as DNA, the CDR3 is TGTGCCAGTAGTCCGACAATTACCCCAGGGAATGGCTACACCTTC. The complete variable domain, with remaining parts taken from reference TRBV19 and TRBJ1-2, reads DGGITQSPKYLFRKEGQNVTLSCEQNLNHDAMYWYRQDPGQGLRLIYYSQIVNDFQKGDIAEGYSVSREKKESFPLTVTSAQKNPTAFYLCASSPTITPGNGYTFGSGTRLTVV.

This clone appeared once. The V and J genes are TRBV11-3 and TRBJ2-1; 10 positions agree with TRBD2. Trimming removed 5 bases from V and 10 bases from J; junction bases left unmatched: 5. There are 13 residues in the CDR3. Per the germline V gene, CDR1 is SGHNT and CDR2 is YENEEA. The CDR3 is CASSLSGGAEQFF. CDR3 sequence (DNA): TGTGCCAGCAGCCTAAGCGGGGGGGCGGAGCAGTTCTTC.

The chain is built from TRBV7-6 and TRBJ2-3; 9 bases map to TRBD2. Germline V gene sequence: CDR1 SGHVS, CDR2 FNYEAQ. V gave up 5 bases and J gave up 1 base; unmatched junction bases: 13. CDR3 length equals 18 residues. CDR3 sequence (DNA): TGTGCCAGCAGCCCAGGACTAGCGAGAGGGCTAGGCACAGATACGCAGTATTTT. This codes for CASSPGLARGLGTDTQYF.

As DNA, the CDR3 is TGTGCCAGCTCACCTTACAGGGTTGCGGACAATGAGCAGTTCTTC. Translation gives CASSPYRVADNEQFF. This chain uses TRBV18 with TRBJ2-1, with a weak D call TRBD1 (6 bases). Germline V gene sequence: CDR1 KGHSH, CDR2 LQKENI. The germline V and J ends were trimmed by 3 bases and 5 bases, with 14 bases remaining between them. The CDR3 contains 15 residues.

The CDR3 DNA reads as TGTGCCAGCAGCCCTCGGACAGGGAGTCGGGTGGATGGCTACACCTTC. Its protein product is CASSPRTGSRVDGYTF. The chain has TRBV7-8 and TRBJ1-2; 8 bases map to TRBD1. With V trimmed by 5 bases and J by 6 bases, 14 bases remained unmatched. This CDR3 is built from 16 residues. Germline CDR1 reads SGHVS; CDR2 reads FQNEAQ.

This chain connects TRBV5-1 to TRBJ1-1; 9 nucleotides match TRBD1. The germline CDR1 and CDR2 sequences are SGHRS and YFSETQ. CDR3 length equals 15 residues. Trimming removed 4 bases from V and 4 bases from J; junction bases left unmatched: 8. In nucleotides, the CDR3 is TGCGCCAGCAGCCAGGGGACAGGGTTCGGCACTGAAGCTTTCTTT. Its protein is CASSQGTGFGTEAFF.

The chain has TRBV5-1 and TRBJ1-6; 7 nucleotides agree with TRBD1. After removal of 3 bases from V and 6 bases from J, the junction contained 15 bases not matched to a gene. CDR1 SGHRS and CDR2 YFSETQ come from the germline V gene. The CDR3 length is 18 residues. For the CDR3, the DNA is TGCGCCAGCAGCTGGAACATACAGGGGATGAGGGGTAATTCACCCCTCCACTTT. Translated, it gives CASSWNIQGMRGNSPLHF.

There are a few counts of this clone. This chain connects TRBV25-1 to TRBJ1-3; a possible D gene is TRBD1 (5 bases). V lost 5 bases to trimming and J lost 5 bases, with 7 bases between them. Germline V gives CDR1 MGHDK, CDR2 SYGVNS. This CDR3 has 12 amino acids. The CDR3 DNA is TGTGCCAGCAGTCGGGGGAGAAACACCATATATTTT. This translates into CASSRGRNTIYF.

The chain carries TRBV18 and TRBJ1-4; D might be TRBD1 (5 bases). CDR3 size: 13 residues. Between the trimmed V and J ends, which lost 6 bases and 5 bases, there was a span of 10 bases. CDR1 is KGHSH, CDR2 LQKENI, per germline. The CDR3 region is CASSRTRNEKLFF. The CDR3 nucleotides read TGTGCCAGCTCCAGGACAAGGAATGAAAAACTGTTTTTT.

J is TRBJ1-1 and V is TRBV5-5; weak D call: TRBD1 (6 bases). CDR3 length equals 12 residues. CDR1 SGHKS and CDR2 YYEKEE come from the germline V gene (reference sequence). With 3 bases removed from V and 5 bases from J, the gap between germline ends came to 8 bases. Here the CDR3 DNA reads TGTGCCAGCAGCTCCAGGGGTACTGAAGCTTTCTTT. It translates to CASSSRGTEAFF.

In this sample, this clone turned up once. An end of the junction differs from the germline gene, which may be a read error. This sequence joins TRBV7-7 and TRBJ2-2; 9 bases fit TRBD2. The CDR3 is made up of 15 amino acids. Germline CDR1 and CDR2: SSHAT and FNYEAQ (reference sequence). CDR3 amino acids: CASSLAGANTGELFF. CDR3 in DNA: TGTGCTAGCAGCTTAGCGGGGGCCAACACCGGGGAGCTGTTTTTT. The variable domain in full, completed from reference TRBV7-7 and TRBJ2-2, reads GAGVSQSPRYKVTKRGQDVTLRCDPISSHATLYWYQQALGQGPEFLTYFNYEAQPDKSGLPSDRFSAERPEGSISTLTIQRTEQRDSAMYRCASSLAGANTGELFFGEGSRLTVL.

This clone is a singleton in its sample. The chain combines TRBV20-1 with TRBJ2-1; 13 positions match TRBD2. V dropped 3 bases and J dropped 0; count of bases not matched to a gene: 5. The CDR3 loop spans 17 amino acids. The germline V gene encodes CDR1 DFQATT and CDR2 SNEGSKA (reference sequence). In DNA, the CDR3 is TGCAGTGCTAGTAAGACTAGCGGGGGGTACTCCTACAATGAGCAGTTCTTC. This gives the protein CSASKTSGGYSYNEQFF.

This clone was counted a single time. The V gene is TRBV27, the J gene TRBJ1-2; 8 nucleotides agree with TRBD1. Per germline, CDR1 MNHEY and CDR2 SMNVEV (reference sequence). The CDR3 runs 13 residues. The J segment lost 5 bases and the V segment lost 5 bases, leaving 4 bases of the junction unmatched. This CDR3 is CASSATGEYGYTF. CDR3 nucleotide sequence: TGTGCCAGCAGTGCGACAGGGGAGTATGGCTACACCTTC.

The chain is built from TRBV6-2 or TRBV6-3 and TRBJ2-5, with D perhaps TRBD2 (6 bases). This CDR3 spans 15 amino acids. Germline-derived CDR1 and CDR2 are MNHEY and SVGEGT. Trimming shortened V by 5 bases and J by 2 bases, and 15 bases separated the two germline ends. The CDR3 DNA is TGTGCCAGCAGTCGAAACCGGGGGTTTCAAGAGACCCAGTACTTC. Residues: CASSRNRGFQETQYF.

This chain joins TRBV4-3 and TRBJ2-1; 10 bases are shared with TRBD2. CDR1 and CDR2 from the germline V gene are LGHNA and YSLEER. The CDR3 totals 16 residues. The junction had 5 bases not matched to a gene; V was cut back by 0 bases and J by 6 bases. CDR3 DNA sequence: TGCGCCAGCAGCCAAGACCTAGCGGGGGTTTTCAATGAGCAGTTCTTC. Residues: CASSQDLAGVFNEQFF.

V is TRBV19 and J is TRBJ1-6; D is unresolved. V shed 3 bases and J shed 4 bases, with 10 bases lying between them. CDR1 is LNHDA and CDR2 is SQIVND in the germline V gene (reference sequence). CDR3 length equals 15 residues. This CDR3 reads CASSMRGSYNSPLHF. CDR3 coding DNA: TGTGCCAGTAGTATGCGCGGGAGTTATAATTCACCCCTCCACTTT.

The CDR3 nucleotides read TGTGCCAGCAGCTTAGGGGGCGGGGAGGGGATGAACACTGAAGCTTTCTTT. This translates into CASSLGGGEGMNTEAFF. The rearrangement joins TRBV11-2 to TRBJ1-1; tentatively, D is TRBD1 (5 bases). The V gene's germline CDR1 is SGHAT and CDR2 FQNNGV. CDR3 length: 17 amino acids. Trimming took 1 base from V and 0 from J, leaving 15 bases between them.

DNA for the CDR3: TGCGCCAGCAGCACGGACAGGGCGGGGACCCAGTACTTC. It is translated as CASSTDRAGTQYF. This sequence joins TRBV5-1 and TRBJ2-5, with TRBD1 identical over 8 bases. After removal of 4 bases from V and 7 bases from J, the junction contained 6 bases not matched to a gene. Germline assignment: CDR1 SGHRS and CDR2 YFSETQ. This CDR3 is 13 amino acids long.

The chain recombines TRBV5-1 with TRBJ1-4, with 11 positions matching TRBD1. The germline CDR1 and CDR2 sequences are SGHRS and YFSETQ. The ends lost 4 bases at V and 7 bases at J; junction bases unmatched: 3. The CDR3 spans 14 residues. CDR3 in amino acids: CASSLGTGGEKLFF. The CDR3 DNA reads TGCGCCAGCAGCCTCGGGACAGGGGGTGAAAAACTGTTTTTT.

V gene TRBV5-1 combines with J gene TRBJ2-3; no clear D. The CDR3 totals 10 residues. V was shortened by 9 bases and J by 5 bases, with 7 bases between the two germline ends. Germline V gene lookup returns CDR1 SGHRS and CDR2 YFSETQ. CDR3 amino acids: CATFRDTQYF. CDR3 bases: TGCGCCACCTTTAGAGATACGCAGTATTTT.

The V call is TRBV19, the J call TRBJ2-7; perhaps TRBD1 as D (7 bases). The CDR3 contains 16 residues. Between the trimmed V and J ends, which lost 3 bases and 4 bases, there was a span of 19 bases. Germline V gives CDR1 LNHDA, CDR2 SQIVND (reference sequence). The CDR3 reads CASSIWGGGGVYEQYF. CDR3 DNA sequence: TGTGCCAGTAGTATCTGGGGTGGAGGGGGCGTTTACGAGCAGTACTTC.

The J gene is TRBJ2-5, the V gene TRBV7-9; TRBD1 agrees at 7 bases. Germline-derived CDR1 and CDR2 are SEHNR and FQNEAQ (reference sequence). V was pared by 5 bases and J by 4 bases, with 7 bases of the junction left unmatched. The CDR3 extends over 14 amino acids. CDR3 nucleotide sequence: TGTGCCAGCAGCCCGATGACAGGGAGAGAGACCCAGTACTTC. This encodes CASSPMTGRETQYF.

The chain employs TRBV25-1 and TRBJ2-1, with 12 bases lining up with TRBD2. Germline CDR1 MGHDK, CDR2 SYGVNS. The J segment lost 0 bases and the V segment lost 8 bases, leaving 8 bases of the junction unmatched. This CDR3 is 17 amino acids long. For the CDR3, the DNA is TGTGCCAGCGGCCTAGCGGGGGGGCCCAGCTCCTACAATGAGCAGTTCTTC. This translates into CASGLAGGPSSYNEQFF.

The gene calls are TRBV9 and TRBJ1-3; D is perhaps TRBD1 (6 bases). Between the trimmed V and J ends, which lost 0 bases and 2 bases, there was a span of 9 bases. The V gene's germline CDR1 is SGDLS and CDR2 YYNGEE. The length of the CDR3 is 15 residues. This CDR3 is CASSVAWGPGNTIYF. The CDR3 bases are TGTGCCAGCAGCGTAGCGTGGGGGCCTGGAAACACCATATATTTT.